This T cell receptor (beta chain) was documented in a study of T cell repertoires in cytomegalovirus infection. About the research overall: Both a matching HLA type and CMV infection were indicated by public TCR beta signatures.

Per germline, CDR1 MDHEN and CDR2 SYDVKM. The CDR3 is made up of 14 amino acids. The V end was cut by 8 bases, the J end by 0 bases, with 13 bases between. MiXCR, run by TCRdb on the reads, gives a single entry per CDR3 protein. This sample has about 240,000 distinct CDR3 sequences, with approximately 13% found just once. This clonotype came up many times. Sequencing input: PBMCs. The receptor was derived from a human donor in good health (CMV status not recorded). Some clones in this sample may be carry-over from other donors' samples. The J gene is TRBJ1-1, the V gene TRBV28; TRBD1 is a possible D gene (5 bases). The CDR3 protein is CASSRGGLNTEAFF. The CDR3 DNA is TGTGCCAGCTCGCGGGGGGGACTGAACACTGAAGCTTTCTTT.